Listed here is a single TCR beta chain. What it recognizes is unknown. This sample is part of a study of a mutant IDH1 vaccine in newly diagnosed glioma. TCRdb keeps only in-frame clones here, not all; method: immunoSEQ multiplex PCR. The sample consists of about 32,000 clones, roughly three quarters of them appearing once. Time point described: week 11, during vaccination. Mutant IDH1 20-mer peptide, at 300 ug, made up each vaccine dose, with topical imiquimod. Trimming stripped 0 bases from V and 1 base from J, with 14 bases between. Germline-derived CDR1 and CDR2 are SGDLS and YYNGEE. This CDR3 is 16 amino acids long. General study points: Across multiple MHC alleles, 93.3% of patients had vaccine-induced responses.

The chain joins TRBV9 to TRBJ2-7; the D gene is possibly TRBD2 (5 bases). This receptor was identified in a man aged 25-40 years with glioma. Sequenced here: PBMCs, sampled from a glioma patient whose treatment included an IDH1 peptide vaccine. The CDR3 here is CASSVGFGVRSYEQYF. CDR3 DNA: TGTGCCAGCAGCGTAGGTTTCGGGGTACGGTCCTACGAGCAGTACTTC. Drawing the rest from reference TRBV9 and TRBJ2-7, the complete variable domain is DSGVTQTPKHLITATGQRVTLRCSPRSGDLSVYWYQQSLDQGLQFLIQYYNGEERAKGNILERFSAQQFPDLHSELNLSSLELGDSALYFCASSVGFGVRSYEQYFGPGTRLTVT.